Below are 26 T cell receptor beta chains sequenced from a single sample in a study of blood T cell repertoires in COVID-19. Measured with immunoSEQ multiplex PCR; TCRdb has only the in-frame clones, and not every one. In the table there are 70,000 to 90,000 clones, 80% to 90% of which are singletons. Sequencing input: PBMCs or T cells enriched from blood (not recorded which). Every receptor here comes from a woman aged 45-65 years with acute COVID-19.

Here the CDR3 DNA reads TGCGCCAGCAGCCAAGAGTGGACAGGGAGGCGGAACTATGGCTACACCTTC. Its translation: CASSQEWTGRRNYGYTF. The chain carries TRBV4-1 and TRBJ1-2, with 8 nucleotides matching TRBD1. V lost 0 bases and J lost 2; bases outside the gene matches: 8. CDR1 is MGHRA and CDR2 is YSYEKL in the germline V gene. The CDR3 runs to 17 residues.

The rearrangement uses TRBV7-3 and TRBJ2-1; 8 bases line up with TRBD2. This CDR3 spans 18 amino acids. V lost 0 bases and J lost 7; bases outside the gene matches: 14. Germline V gene lookup returns CDR1 SGHTA and CDR2 FQGTGA. The CDR3 is CASSLTLAGGPNSNEQFF. CDR3 DNA sequence: TGTGCCAGCAGCTTAACGCTCGCGGGAGGACCGAACAGTAATGAGCAGTTCTTC.

CDR3 nucleotides: TGTGCCAGCAGTGAACAGGGTGTCTATGGCTACACCTTC. Its translation: CASSEQGVYGYTF. The chain has TRBV6-1 and TRBJ1-2; D may be TRBD1 (5 bases). This CDR3 is built from 13 residues. From germline, CDR1 is MNHNS and CDR2 SASEGT. Trimming took 2 bases from V and 4 from J, leaving 8 bases between them.

The chain carries TRBV25-1 and TRBJ2-2; D is possibly TRBD1 (5 bases). CDR1 MGHDK and CDR2 SYGVNS come from the germline V gene. The V end lost 3 bases, the J end lost 4 bases, and 12 bases lay between the germline ends. The CDR3 loop spans 15 amino acids. CDR3 residues: CASSDYRRSTGELFF. Written as DNA, the CDR3 is TGTGCCAGCAGTGATTACAGGAGAAGCACCGGGGAGCTGTTTTTT.

V and J are TRBV5-6 and TRBJ2-1, with TRBD1 identical over 9 bases. Germline CDR1 and CDR2: SGHDT and YYEEEE. CDR3 length: 15 amino acids. The V and J ends lost 4 bases and 7 bases, in that order; junction bases with no gene match: 9. The CDR3 is CASSPGTGYSNEQFF. CDR3 DNA: TGTGCCAGCAGCCCCGGGACAGGGTATTCGAATGAGCAGTTCTTC.

This rearrangement joins TRBV6-5 to TRBJ1-3, with D uncertain. CDR1 is MNHEY, CDR2 SVGAGI, per germline. V shed 8 bases and J shed 1 base, with 6 bases lying between them. The CDR3 consists of 12 residues. CDR3 loop: CASGRSGNTIYF. The CDR3 bases are TGTGCCAGCGGGAGGTCTGGAAACACCATATATTTT.

The gene calls are TRBV29-1 and TRBJ2-5, with no clear D. Trimming shortened V by 3 bases and J by 13 bases, and 21 bases separated the two germline ends. CDR3 size: 13 residues. From germline, CDR1 is SQVTM and CDR2 ANQGSEA. The CDR3 DNA reads as TGCAGCGTTGAGTTAGATACCACGATGATAAGGTACTTC. Its protein product is CSVELDTTMIRYF.

The J gene is TRBJ2-7, the V gene TRBV6-8; D gene unclear. The germline V gene has CDR1 MNHGY and CDR2 SAAAGT. The CDR3 extends over 15 amino acids. Trimming left V 0 bases short and J 0 bases short, with 9 bases between. This CDR3 is CASSYSPRLSYEQYF. CDR3 coding DNA: TGTGCCAGCAGTTACTCCCCCAGGCTCTCCTACGAGCAGTACTTC.

This clone was detected once. The chain is built from TRBV7-8 and TRBJ2-5; TRBD1 agrees at 8 bases. Germline-derived CDR1 and CDR2 are SGHVS and FQNEAQ. This CDR3 region has 14 residues. The V gene end was trimmed by 5 bases and the J gene end by 5 bases; junction bases not matched to a gene: 7. This CDR3 reads CASSQGTGGETQYF. The CDR3 DNA is TGTGCCAGCAGCCAAGGGACAGGTGGGGAGACCCAGTACTTC.

The genes are TRBV11-3 and TRBJ2-7, with D tentatively TRBD1 (6 bases). Germline V gives CDR1 SGHNT, CDR2 YENEEA. V lost 7 bases and J 1 base, leaving 11 bases between the germline ends. The CDR3 is made up of 13 amino acids. CDR3 loop: CASTPTGSYEQYF. The DNA of the CDR3 is TGTGCCAGCACTCCGACAGGATCCTACGAGCAGTACTTC.

V and J are TRBV25-1 and TRBJ2-3; 7 nucleotides align to TRBD1. The CDR3 loop spans 13 amino acids. With 3 bases clipped from V and 10 bases from J, the junction kept 7 bases outside the gene matches. CDR1 is MGHDK, CDR2 SYGVNS, per germline. CDR3 bases: TGTGCCAGCAGTGAGAAGAGTGGGACAGCGCAGTATTTT. This gives the protein CASSEKSGTAQYF. Filled out from reference TRBV25-1 and TRBJ2-3, the complete variable domain reads EADIYQTPRYLVIGTGKKITLECSQTMGHDKMYWYQQDPGMELHLIHYSYGVNSTEKGDLSSESTVSRIRTEHFPLTLESARPSHTSQYLCASSEKSGTAQYFGPGTRLTVL.

V is TRBV19 and J is TRBJ2-3, with 10 bases aligning to TRBD2. V shed 3 bases and J 3 bases; nucleotides not matched to a gene: 15. The CDR3 runs 19 residues. Germline-derived CDR1 and CDR2 are LNHDA and SQIVND (reference sequence). The DNA of the CDR3 is TGTGCCAGTAGTATTGATAGGCTAGCGGGGGCCGGTCCAACAGATACGCAGTATTTT. Protein product: CASSIDRLAGAGPTDTQYF.

This chain links TRBV11-2 with TRBJ2-7; maybe TRBD1 (5 bases). CDR1 is SGHAT and CDR2 is FQNNGV in the germline V gene. Trimming stripped 5 bases from V and 5 bases from J, with 16 bases between. CDR3 length: 14 amino acids. CDR3 coding DNA: TGTGCCAGCAGCGCGAATACAGGTTTTGACGAGCAGTACTTC. It encodes CASSANTGFDEQYF.

This chain links TRBV9 with TRBJ1-3, with D unresolved. The CDR3 has 14 amino acids. Germline-derived CDR1 and CDR2 are SGDLS and YYNGEE. V lost 0 bases, J lost 2 bases, and 6 bases lay in between. The CDR3 sequence is CASSVGLPGNTIYF. Here the CDR3 DNA reads TGTGCCAGCAGCGTAGGACTCCCTGGAAACACCATATATTTT.

V and J are TRBV6-2 or TRBV6-3 and TRBJ1-1, with 9 bases aligning to TRBD1. The trim removed 5 bases at V and 3 bases at J, leaving 10 bases unmatched. CDR3 length: 16 residues. CDR1 is MNHEY and CDR2 is SVGEGT in the germline V gene. DNA for the CDR3: TGTGCCAGCAGTCCCTCCTGGACAGGGGCGTACACTGAAGCTTTCTTT. This gives the protein CASSPSWTGAYTEAFF.

This clone appeared a single time. This chain uses TRBV29-1 with TRBJ2-1; 14 bases map to TRBD2. Unmatched junction bases numbered 5, after V lost 7 bases and J lost 6 bases. The germline CDR1 and CDR2 sequences are SQVTM and ANQGSEA. CDR3 length: 14 amino acids. Here the CDR3 reads CSGGGTSGSNEQFF. CDR3 DNA: TGCAGCGGGGGCGGGACTAGCGGGAGCAATGAGCAGTTCTTC.

This clone showed up just once. The chain combines TRBV3-1 (or the pseudogene TRBV3-2) with TRBJ2-7; TRBD2 aligns across 8 bases. The junction had 6 bases not matched to a gene; V was cut back by 0 bases and J by 5 bases. Germline V gene data show CDR1 as LGHDT and CDR2 as YNNKEL (reference sequence). The CDR3 totals 15 residues. The CDR3 DNA is TGTGCCAGCAGCCAAGATACCGCGACTAGCGACGAGCAGTACTTC. Translating gives CASSQDTATSDEQYF.

This clone appeared a single time. V and J are TRBV5-1 and TRBJ1-1; D possibly corresponds to TRBD1 (5 bases). Germline V gene lookup returns CDR1 SGHRS and CDR2 YFSETQ. V lost 3 bases and J lost 3, with 9 bases in between. This CDR3 contains 13 residues. CDR3 loop: CASSSLGHTEAFF. The CDR3 bases are TGCGCCAGCAGCTCCCTGGGGCACACTGAAGCTTTCTTT.

The rearrangement uses TRBV7-8 and TRBJ1-2, with D possibly matching TRBD1 (5 bases). Germline CDR1 reads SGHVS; CDR2 reads FQNEAQ. There are 15 residues in the CDR3. V lost 5 bases, J lost 3 bases, and 16 bases lay in between. The CDR3 bases are TGTGCCAGCAGCCAACCGGGGGGAGGAGACTATGGCTACACCTTC. Its protein is CASSQPGGGDYGYTF.

The chain uses TRBV10-3 and TRBJ2-7, with D maybe TRBD1 (6 bases). This CDR3 is 12 amino acids long. The V end was cut by 4 bases, the J end by 2 bases, with 6 bases between. Germline CDR1 and CDR2: ENHRY and SYGVKD. The CDR3 sequence is CAISGQAYEQYF. CDR3 sequence (DNA): TGTGCCATCAGTGGACAGGCCTACGAGCAGTACTTC.

This clone was seen a single time. The genes are TRBV2 and TRBJ2-7; D might be TRBD2 (5 bases). V was cut by 2 bases and J by 1 base, with 9 bases left in between. CDR1 SNHLY and CDR2 FYNNEI come from the germline V gene. The CDR3 spans 14 residues. The CDR3 DNA is TGTGCCAGCAGTGAACGGCTAGCTTCCTACGAGCAGTACTTC. Protein product: CASSERLASYEQYF.

CDR3 sequence: CASSLTGSSGNTIYF. CDR3 nucleotides: TGTGCCAGCAGCCTGACAGGGAGCTCTGGAAACACCATATATTTT. The chain combines TRBV2 with TRBJ1-3, with TRBD1 matching 7 bases. The length of the CDR3 is 15 residues. The germline CDR1 and CDR2 sequences are SNHLY and FYNNEI. V trimming: 6 bases; J trimming: 0 bases; junction bases outside the gene matches: 5.

The rearrangement joins TRBV6-2 or TRBV6-3 to TRBJ2-7, with 14 bases lining up with TRBD2. This CDR3 contains 14 residues. Germline CDR1 MNHEY, CDR2 SVGEGT. V gave up 6 bases and J gave up 7 bases; unmatched junction bases: 5. The CDR3, as DNA: TGTGCCAGCAGCCGCGGGACTAGCGGGAGAGAGCAGTACTTC. This encodes CASSRGTSGREQYF.

The V call is TRBV19, the J call TRBJ1-4; TRBD1 matches 7 bases. CDR3 size: 14 residues. The germline gives CDR1 LNHDA, CDR2 SQIVND (reference sequence). V lost 4 bases, J lost 5 bases, and 4 bases stayed unmatched. The CDR3 bases are TGTGCCAGTAGTAAGACAGGGAGAAATGAAAAACTGTTTTTT. Translation gives CASSKTGRNEKLFF.

This clone was picked up one time. The chain is built from TRBV19 and TRBJ1-2; TRBD1 matches 8 bases. This CDR3 is 14 amino acids long. Germline values: CDR1 LNHDA, CDR2 SQIVND (reference sequence). With 10 bases clipped from V and 4 bases from J, the junction kept 11 bases outside the gene matches. In DNA form, the CDR3 reads TGTGCCACGCGACCCCGGGACAGGAGCTATGGCTACACCTTC. It is translated as CATRPRDRSYGYTF.

The chain employs TRBV9 and TRBJ2-5, with 8 nucleotides matching TRBD2. The CDR3 is 15 amino acids. V lost 2 bases, J lost 1 base, and 4 bases stayed unmatched. The germline gives CDR1 SGDLS, CDR2 YYNGEE. The CDR3 spells CASSVGGGTQETQYF. In DNA, the CDR3 is TGTGCCAGCAGCGTGGGCGGGGGGACCCAAGAGACCCAGTACTTC. Drawing the rest from reference TRBV9 and TRBJ2-5, the complete variable domain is DSGVTQTPKHLITATGQRVTLRCSPRSGDLSVYWYQQSLDQGLQFLIQYYNGEERAKGNILERFSAQQFPDLHSELNLSSLELGDSALYFCASSVGGGTQETQYFGPGTRLLVL.